This T cell receptor beta chain was captured in a study of HIV-infected patients and healthy controls. Overall study results and limits: Mean usage of eight alpha and eight beta V genes differed significantly in HIV-infected patients versus controls.

Reverse transcription used about 510 ng RNA and constant-region primers for alpha and beta. Each of the alpha and beta chains got its own library through chain-specific third strand synthesis with indices. MiXCR, run by TCRdb on the 5' RACE reads, gives a single entry per CDR3 protein. Here the sample spans roughly 7,300 distinct CDR3 sequences, around 8.3% being singletons. The repertoire came from unfractionated whole blood and reflected all unsorted peripheral T cells. Germline CDR1 and CDR2: MNHEY and SVGAGI. This CDR3 region has 14 residues. Trimming removed 0 bases at V and 2 bases at J, with 7 bases between. By share of the sample, this clonotype is medium-sized. The antigen is not known.

Sample: blood, taken before antiretroviral therapy. This sequence joins TRBV6-5 and TRBJ1-1; D remains unclear. This clonotype originated in an adult with HIV infection. The CDR3 DNA sequence: TGTGCCAGCAGTTACTCGACCGTCAACACTGAAGCTTTCTTT. It specifies CASSYSTVNTEAFF.